This T cell receptor beta chain was documented in a study of a mutant IDH1 vaccine in newly diagnosed glioma. Across the study: Weeks 35 and 47 hosted visits V12 and V13, respectively.

Data came from immunoSEQ multiplex PCR; TCRdb stores just in-frame clones and leaves some out. The sample contains tens of thousands of clones, roughly four fifths of which appear only once. The study, taken as a whole, reports: The authors found pseudoprogression apparently unrelated to changes in top peripheral T cell clonotypes. Overall, more than 80% of patients had vaccine-induced immune responses.

Comment on this clone: Antigen specificity is unknown.

This CDR3 has 13 amino acids. Germline V gives CDR1 SQVTM, CDR2 ANQGSEA. The V gene end was trimmed by 6 bases and the J gene end by 3 bases; junction bases not matched to a gene: 4. Time point defined: week 35, safety follow-up. What each vaccine dose contained was 300 ug of mutant IDH1 20-mer peptide, accompanied by topical imiquimod. Each of the donors came in with new WHO grade 3 or 4 astrocytomas that were IDH1-mutant and ATRX-lost. This TCR was sampled from a man aged 25-45 years with glioma. Sample: PBMCs, taken from a glioma patient whose treatment included an IDH1 peptide vaccine. The chain employs TRBV29-1 and TRBJ1-1; 10 bases match TRBD1. The CDR3 sequence: CSVAGQGDTEAFF. DNA of the CDR3: TGCAGCGTCGCCGGACAGGGGGACACTGAAGCTTTCTTT. Full variable domain (outside the CDR3, taken from reference TRBV29-1 and TRBJ1-1): SAVISQKPSRDICQRGTSLTIQCQVDSQVTMMFWYRQQPGQSLTLIATANQGSEATYESGFVIDKFPISRPNLTFSTLTVSNMSPEDSSIYLCSVAGQGDTEAFFGQGTRLTVV.